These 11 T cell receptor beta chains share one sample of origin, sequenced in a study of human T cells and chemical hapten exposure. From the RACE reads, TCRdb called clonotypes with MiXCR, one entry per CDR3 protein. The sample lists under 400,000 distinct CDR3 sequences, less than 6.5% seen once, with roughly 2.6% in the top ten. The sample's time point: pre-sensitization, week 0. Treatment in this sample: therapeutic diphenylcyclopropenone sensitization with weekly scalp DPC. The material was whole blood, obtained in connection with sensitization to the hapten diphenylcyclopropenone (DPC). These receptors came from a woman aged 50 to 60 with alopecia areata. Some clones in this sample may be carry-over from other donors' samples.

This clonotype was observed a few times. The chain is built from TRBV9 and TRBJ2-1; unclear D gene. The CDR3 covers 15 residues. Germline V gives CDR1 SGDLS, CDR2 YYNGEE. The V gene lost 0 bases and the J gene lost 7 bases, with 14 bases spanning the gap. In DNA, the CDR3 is TGTGCCAGCAGCGTAGTGGGTACGCTCGGGAATGAGCAGTTCTTC. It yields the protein CASSVVGTLGNEQFF.

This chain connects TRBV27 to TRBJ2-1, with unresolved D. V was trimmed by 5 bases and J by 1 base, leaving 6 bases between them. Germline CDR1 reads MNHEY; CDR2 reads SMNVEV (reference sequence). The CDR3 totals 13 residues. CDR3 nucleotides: TGTGCCAGCAGTCTCCAGTCCTACAATGAGCAGTTCTTC. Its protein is CASSLQSYNEQFF.

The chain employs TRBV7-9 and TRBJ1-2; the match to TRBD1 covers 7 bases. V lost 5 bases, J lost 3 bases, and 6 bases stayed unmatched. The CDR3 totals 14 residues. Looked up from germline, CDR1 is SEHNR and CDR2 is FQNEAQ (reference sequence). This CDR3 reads CASSPGGTDYGYTF. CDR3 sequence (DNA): TGTGCCAGCAGCCCAGGGGGGACTGACTATGGCTACACCTTC.

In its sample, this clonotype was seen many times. CDR3 loop: CASIHRAGGFYEQYF. The DNA for the CDR3 is TGTGCCAGCATCCACCGGGCGGGGGGCTTCTACGAGCAGTACTTC. The chain combines TRBV27 with TRBJ2-7; 8 bases are shared with TRBD2. The CDR3 extends over 15 amino acids. Germline CDR1 MNHEY, CDR2 SMNVEV (reference sequence). V lost 7 bases, J lost 3 bases, and 11 bases stayed unmatched.

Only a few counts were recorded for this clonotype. The CDR3: CAIGQGSGGEQFF. In DNA, the CDR3 is TGTGCCATAGGACAGGGTAGCGGTGGTGAGCAGTTCTTC. V gene TRBV7-2 combines with J gene TRBJ2-1; TRBD1 matches 8 bases. V dropped 10 bases and J dropped 9; count of bases not matched to a gene: 11. Germline V gene data show CDR1 as SGHTA and CDR2 as FQGNSA. There are 13 residues in the CDR3.

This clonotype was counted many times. The CDR3 DNA follows: TGCAGCGTGGCCGGGACTAGCCTAGGAGGTGAGCAGTTCTTC. Encoded protein: CSVAGTSLGGEQFF. V usage is TRBV29-1 and J usage is TRBJ2-1, with TRBD2 identical over 9 bases. J lost 9 bases, V lost 6 bases, and 12 bases had no gene match. The CDR3 loop spans 14 amino acids. Germline values: CDR1 SQVTM, CDR2 ANQGSEA.

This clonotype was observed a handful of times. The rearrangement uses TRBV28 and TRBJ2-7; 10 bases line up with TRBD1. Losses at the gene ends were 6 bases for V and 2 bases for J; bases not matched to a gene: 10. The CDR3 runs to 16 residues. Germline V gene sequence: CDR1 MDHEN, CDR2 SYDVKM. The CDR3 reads CASSTRGQGETYEQYF. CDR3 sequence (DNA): TGTGCCAGCAGCACCAGAGGACAGGGGGAAACCTACGAGCAGTACTTC. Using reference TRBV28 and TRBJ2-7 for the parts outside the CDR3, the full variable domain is DVKVTQSSRYLVKRTGEKVFLECVQDMDHENMFWYRQDPGLGLRLIYFSYDVKMKEKGDIPEGYSVSREKKERFSLILESASTNQTSMYLCASSTRGQGETYEQYFGPGTRLTVT.

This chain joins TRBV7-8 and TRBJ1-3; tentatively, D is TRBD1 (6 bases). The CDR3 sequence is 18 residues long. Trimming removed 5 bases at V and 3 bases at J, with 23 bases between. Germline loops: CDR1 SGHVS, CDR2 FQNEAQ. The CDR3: CASSPEEGGRWFGNTIYF. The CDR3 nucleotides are TGTGCCAGCAGCCCCGAAGAAGGGGGGCGGTGGTTTGGAAACACCATATATTTT.

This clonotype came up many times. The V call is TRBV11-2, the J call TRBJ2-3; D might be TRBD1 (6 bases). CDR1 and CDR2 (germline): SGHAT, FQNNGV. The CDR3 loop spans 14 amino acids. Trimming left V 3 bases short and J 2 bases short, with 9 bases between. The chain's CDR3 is CASSFRTATDTQYF. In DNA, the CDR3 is TGTGCCAGCAGCTTCCGGACAGCCACAGATACGCAGTATTTT.

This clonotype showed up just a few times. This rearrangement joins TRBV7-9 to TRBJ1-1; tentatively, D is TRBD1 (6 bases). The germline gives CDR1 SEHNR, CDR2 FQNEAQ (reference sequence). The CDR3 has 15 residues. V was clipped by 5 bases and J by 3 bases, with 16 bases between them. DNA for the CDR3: TGTGCCAGCAGCGATATGCAGGGGCCCCACACTGAAGCTTTCTTT. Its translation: CASSDMQGPHTEAFF.

The chain's CDR3 is CASSLAGRDQETQYF. The CDR3 DNA follows: TGTGCCAGCAGTTTGGCAGGGAGGGACCAAGAGACCCAGTACTTC. J is TRBJ2-5 and V is TRBV27; 7 bases are a match to TRBD2. V lost 3 bases to trimming and J lost 0 bases; unmatched junction nucleotides: 4. The CDR3 is made up of 15 amino acids. The V gene's germline CDR1 is MNHEY and CDR2 SMNVEV (reference sequence).